Each of the 13 T cell receptor beta chains below was sequenced from the same sample in a study of blood T cell repertoires in COVID-19. Sequencing used immunoSEQ multiplex PCR; TCRdb keeps in-frame clones, though not all of them. The top ten clones hold around 7.2% of a sample with a few hundred thousand clones, 65% to 90% of them seen once. The sample taken for sequencing was peripheral blood. All receptors come from a human donor in a cohort sampled during active COVID-19.

CDR3 residues: CASSRLPQDTDTQYF. The CDR3 DNA reads as TGCGCCAGCAGCCGACTCCCCCAAGACACAGATACGCAGTATTTT. V gene TRBV4-1 combines with J gene TRBJ2-3; D is uncertain. Looked up from germline, CDR1 is MGHRA and CDR2 is YSYEKL. V was cut by 4 bases and J by 2 bases, with 13 bases left in between. This CDR3 is 15 amino acids long.

This clone appeared a single time. The chain couples TRBV9 to TRBJ2-2, with TRBD2 matching over 12 bases. The ends lost 5 bases at V and 3 bases at J; junction bases unmatched: 11. The CDR3 is 18 amino acids. Germline V gives CDR1 SGDLS, CDR2 YYNGEE. The CDR3 sequence: CASSSLTSGGRYTGELFF. The CDR3 DNA reads TGTGCCAGCAGTTCTCTCACTAGCGGGGGGAGGTACACCGGGGAGCTGTTTTTT.

The gene calls are TRBV6-5 and TRBJ1-2, with D maybe TRBD1 (5 bases). The CDR3 sequence is 15 residues long. CDR1 is MNHEY, CDR2 SVGAGI, per germline. Trimming shortened V by 0 bases and J by 6 bases, and 14 bases separated the two germline ends. CDR3 DNA: TGTGCCAGCAGTTACTCATCGGGGGAAGCAGATGGCTACACCTTC. Its translation is CASSYSSGEADGYTF.

This chain uses TRBV9 with TRBJ1-1, with 7 bases aligning to TRBD1. The CDR3 has 15 amino acids. The germline V gene has CDR1 SGDLS and CDR2 YYNGEE. The V gene end was trimmed by 5 bases and the J gene end by 7 bases; junction bases not matched to a gene: 14. The CDR3: CASREGAVNNGEAFF. The CDR3 region has the DNA TGTGCCAGCAGGGAGGGGGCAGTAAACAATGGTGAAGCTTTCTTT.

The chain uses TRBV19 and TRBJ1-4, with 8 bases matching TRBD1. Per germline, CDR1 LNHDA and CDR2 SQIVND (reference sequence). The CDR3 runs 14 residues. The J segment lost 5 bases and the V segment lost 6 bases, leaving 5 bases of the junction unmatched. The CDR3 loop is CASSPRQGNEKLFF. The CDR3 DNA follows: TGTGCCAGTAGCCCGAGACAGGGGAATGAAAAACTGTTTTTT.

V gene TRBV7-8 combines with J gene TRBJ2-2, with TRBD2 as a possible D gene (6 bases). Germline V lookup: CDR1 SGHVS, CDR2 FQNEAQ. V lost 1 base to trimming and J lost 7 bases, with 13 bases between them. The CDR3 loop spans 15 amino acids. The CDR3 protein is CASSLVGSRDGELFF. The DNA of the CDR3 is TGTGCCAGCAGCTTAGTAGGGTCGCGGGACGGGGAGCTGTTTTTT. The whole variable domain, filled in from reference TRBV7-8 and TRBJ2-2, reads GAGVSQSPRYKVAKRGQDVALRCDPISGHVSLFWYQQALGQGPEFLTYFQNEAQLDKSGLPSDRFFAERPEGSVSTLKIQRTQQEDSAVYLCASSLVGSRDGELFFGEGSRLTVL.

The chain uses TRBV2 and TRBJ2-5; maybe TRBD1 (5 bases). Germline-derived CDR1 and CDR2 are SNHLY and FYNNEI. The CDR3 is made up of 13 amino acids. The V end lost 3 bases, the J end lost 5 bases, and 10 bases lay between the germline ends. CDR3 sequence: CASSDRRVETQYF. Here the CDR3 DNA reads TGTGCCAGCAGTGATCGCAGGGTTGAGACCCAGTACTTC.

V usage is TRBV5-5 and J usage is TRBJ1-1, with no clear D. The CDR3 is made up of 17 amino acids. Between the trimmed V and J ends, which lost 0 bases and 0 bases, there was a span of 15 bases. Germline CDR1 is SGHKS and CDR2 is YYEKEE (reference sequence). CDR3 amino acids: CASSLGGSYLMNTEAFF. For the CDR3, the DNA is TGTGCCAGCAGCTTGGGTGGCAGTTATTTAATGAACACTGAAGCTTTCTTT.

This clone was seen only a few times. The chain couples TRBV30 to TRBJ1-1; TRBD1 is a possible D gene (6 bases). The CDR3 totals 15 residues. The germline V gene encodes CDR1 GTSNPN and CDR2 SVGIG (reference sequence). Trimming shortened V by 2 bases and J by 7 bases, and 20 bases separated the two germline ends. This chain's CDR3 is CAWSRGGTVGGEAFF. CDR3 in DNA: TGTGCCTGGAGTAGGGGCGGAACAGTAGGGGGTGAAGCTTTCTTT.

This rearrangement joins TRBV29-1 to TRBJ2-6; D unclear. Germline CDR1 is SQVTM and CDR2 is ANQGSEA. This CDR3 is 14 amino acids long. The ends were cut back, 5 bases at V and 2 bases at J, with 10 bases in the middle. The CDR3 here is CSVLPLAGANVLTF. DNA for the CDR3: TGCAGCGTTCTCCCATTAGCTGGGGCCAACGTCCTGACTTTC.

V and J are TRBV29-1 and TRBJ1-6; D gene unclear. The CDR3 is made up of 13 amino acids. Deletions cut 7 bases from V and 0 bases from J, with 7 bases between. The germline gives CDR1 SQVTM, CDR2 ANQGSEA. DNA for the CDR3: TGCAGCGCAAGGAGCTCCTATAATTCACCCCTCCACTTT. Protein sequence: CSARSSYNSPLHF.

For this clone: The identical CDR3 is also encoded by other nucleotide sequences in the sample. The chain carries TRBV3-1 (or the pseudogene TRBV3-2) and TRBJ2-3, with 8 nucleotides matching TRBD2. CDR1 and CDR2 from the germline V gene are LGHDT and YNNKEL (reference sequence). J was trimmed by 2 bases and V by 2 bases; bases with no gene match: 3. The CDR3 consists of 15 residues. The CDR3 here is CASSQLAGITDTQYF. The CDR3 DNA reads as TGTGCCAGCAGCCAATTAGCGGGGATCACAGATACGCAGTATTTT.

The gene calls are TRBV5-4 and TRBJ2-2; D gene ambiguous. V was shortened by 1 base and J by 0 bases, with 7 bases between the two germline ends. The germline gives CDR1 SGHNT, CDR2 YYREEE (reference sequence). The CDR3 sequence is 15 residues long. DNA for the CDR3: TGTGCCAGCAGCTTGTTTCTTACGAACACCGGGGAGCTGTTTTTT. It codes for CASSLFLTNTGELFF.